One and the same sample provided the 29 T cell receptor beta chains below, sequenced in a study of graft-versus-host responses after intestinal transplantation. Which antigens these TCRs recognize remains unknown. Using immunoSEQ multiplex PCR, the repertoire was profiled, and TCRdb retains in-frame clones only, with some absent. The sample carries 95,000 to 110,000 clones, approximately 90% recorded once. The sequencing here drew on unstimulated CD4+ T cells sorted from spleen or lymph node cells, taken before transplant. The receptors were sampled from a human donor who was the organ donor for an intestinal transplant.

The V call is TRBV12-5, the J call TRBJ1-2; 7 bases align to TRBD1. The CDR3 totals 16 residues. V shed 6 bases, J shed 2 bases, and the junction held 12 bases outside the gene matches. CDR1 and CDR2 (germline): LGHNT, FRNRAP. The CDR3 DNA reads TGTGCTAGTGGAGACGGGACAGTCTTATTAAACTATGGCTACACCTTC. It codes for CASGDGTVLLNYGYTF.

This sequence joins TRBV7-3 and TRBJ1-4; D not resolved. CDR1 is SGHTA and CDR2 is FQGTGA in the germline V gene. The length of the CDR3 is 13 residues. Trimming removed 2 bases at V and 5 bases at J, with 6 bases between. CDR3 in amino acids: CASSLQHNEKLFF. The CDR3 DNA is TGTGCCAGCAGCTTACAGCACAATGAAAAACTGTTTTTT.

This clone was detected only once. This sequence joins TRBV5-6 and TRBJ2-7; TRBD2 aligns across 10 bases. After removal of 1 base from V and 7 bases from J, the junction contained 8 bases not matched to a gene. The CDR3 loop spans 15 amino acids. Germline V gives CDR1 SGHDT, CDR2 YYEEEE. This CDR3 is CASSLFASGRSEQYF. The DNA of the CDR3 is TGTGCCAGCAGCTTGTTTGCTAGCGGGAGAAGTGAGCAGTACTTC.

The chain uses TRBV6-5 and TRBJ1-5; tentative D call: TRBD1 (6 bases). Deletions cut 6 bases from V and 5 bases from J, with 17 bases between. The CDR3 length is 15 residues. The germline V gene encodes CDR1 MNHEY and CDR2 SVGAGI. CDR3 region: CASRPLLGQHQPQHF. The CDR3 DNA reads TGTGCCAGCAGACCATTACTAGGACAGCATCAGCCCCAGCATTTT.

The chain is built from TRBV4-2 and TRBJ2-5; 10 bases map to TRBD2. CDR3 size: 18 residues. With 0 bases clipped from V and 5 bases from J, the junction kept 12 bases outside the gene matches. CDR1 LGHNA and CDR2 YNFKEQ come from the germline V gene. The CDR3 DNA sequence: TGTGCCAGCAGCCAAGAAGGACTAGCGGTCCATTTCTACGAGACCCAGTACTTC. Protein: CASSQEGLAVHFYETQYF.

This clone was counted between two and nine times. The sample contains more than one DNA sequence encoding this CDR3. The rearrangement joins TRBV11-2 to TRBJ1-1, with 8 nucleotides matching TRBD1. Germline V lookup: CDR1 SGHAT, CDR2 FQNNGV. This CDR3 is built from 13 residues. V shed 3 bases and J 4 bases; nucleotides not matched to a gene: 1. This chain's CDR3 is CASSFGTGTEAFF. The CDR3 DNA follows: TGTGCCAGCAGCTTCGGGACAGGCACTGAAGCTTTCTTT.

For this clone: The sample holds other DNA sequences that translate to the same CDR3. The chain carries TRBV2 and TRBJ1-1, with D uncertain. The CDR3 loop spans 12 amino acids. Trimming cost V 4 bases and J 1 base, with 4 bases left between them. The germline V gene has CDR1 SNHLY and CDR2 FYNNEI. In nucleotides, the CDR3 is TGTGCCAGCAGTGCAGCGAACACTGAAGCTTTCTTT. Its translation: CASSAANTEAFF.

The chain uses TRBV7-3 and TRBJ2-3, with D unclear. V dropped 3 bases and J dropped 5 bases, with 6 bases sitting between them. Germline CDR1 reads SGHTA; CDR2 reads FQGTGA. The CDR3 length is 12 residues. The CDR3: CASSFYGDTQYF. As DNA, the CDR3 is TGTGCCAGCAGCTTTTACGGAGATACGCAGTATTTT.

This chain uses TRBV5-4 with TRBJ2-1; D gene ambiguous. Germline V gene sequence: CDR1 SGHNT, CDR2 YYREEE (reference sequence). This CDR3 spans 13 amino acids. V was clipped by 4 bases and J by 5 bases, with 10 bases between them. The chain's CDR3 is CASSRFWDNEQFF. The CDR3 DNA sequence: TGTGCCAGCAGCCGATTTTGGGACAATGAGCAGTTCTTC.

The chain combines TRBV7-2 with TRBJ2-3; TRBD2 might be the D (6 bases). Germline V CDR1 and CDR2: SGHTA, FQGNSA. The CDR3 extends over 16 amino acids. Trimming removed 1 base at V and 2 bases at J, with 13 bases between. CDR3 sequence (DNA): TGTGCCAGCAGCTTAGAGGCAGGGAGGTTCACAGATACGCAGTATTTT. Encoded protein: CASSLEAGRFTDTQYF.

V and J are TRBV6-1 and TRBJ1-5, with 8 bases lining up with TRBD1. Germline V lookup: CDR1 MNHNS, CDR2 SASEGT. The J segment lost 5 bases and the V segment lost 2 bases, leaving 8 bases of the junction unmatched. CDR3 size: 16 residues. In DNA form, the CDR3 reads TGTGCCAGCAGTGAAATGGCAGGGGGCTGGGATCAGCCCCAGCATTTT. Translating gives CASSEMAGGWDQPQHF.

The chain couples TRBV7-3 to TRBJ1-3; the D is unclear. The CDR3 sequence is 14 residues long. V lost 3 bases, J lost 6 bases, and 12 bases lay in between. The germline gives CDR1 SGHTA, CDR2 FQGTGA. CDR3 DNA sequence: TGTGCCAGCAGCTTTGCGGGGAGTTTAAACACCATATATTTT. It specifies CASSFAGSLNTIYF. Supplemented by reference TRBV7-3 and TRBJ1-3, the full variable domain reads GAGVSQTPSNKVTEKGKYVELRCDPISGHTALYWYRQSLGQGPEFLIYFQGTGAADDSGLPNDRFFAVRPEGSVSTLKIQRTERGDSAVYLCASSFAGSLNTIYFGEGSWLTVV.

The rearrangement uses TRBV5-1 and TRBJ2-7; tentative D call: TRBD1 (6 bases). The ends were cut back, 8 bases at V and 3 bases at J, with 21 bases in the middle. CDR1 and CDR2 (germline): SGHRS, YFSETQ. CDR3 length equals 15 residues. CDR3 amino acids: CASSLRAGEHYEQYF. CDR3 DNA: TGCGCCAGTTCCCTCCGGGCAGGGGAGCACTACGAGCAGTACTTC.

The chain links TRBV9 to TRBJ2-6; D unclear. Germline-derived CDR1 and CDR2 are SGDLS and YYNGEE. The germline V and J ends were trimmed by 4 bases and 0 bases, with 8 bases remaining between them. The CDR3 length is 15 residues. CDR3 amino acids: CASSPTISGANVLTF. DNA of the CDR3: TGTGCCAGCAGCCCCACCATCTCTGGGGCCAACGTCCTGACTTTC.

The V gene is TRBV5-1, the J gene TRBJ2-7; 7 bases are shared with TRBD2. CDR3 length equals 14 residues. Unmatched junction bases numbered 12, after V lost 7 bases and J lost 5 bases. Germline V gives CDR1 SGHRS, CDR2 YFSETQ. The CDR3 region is CASSVRAGPDEQYF. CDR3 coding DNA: TGCGCCAGCTCGGTTCGAGCGGGACCCGACGAGCAGTACTTC. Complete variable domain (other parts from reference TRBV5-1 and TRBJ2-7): KAGVTQTPRYLIKTRGQQVTLSCSPISGHRSVSWYQQTPGQGLQFLFEYFSETQRNKGNFPGRFSGRQFSNSRSEMNVSTLELGDSALYLCASSVRAGPDEQYFGPGTRLTVT.

CDR3 sequence (DNA): TGCGCCAGCCAGGACAGGGGAATTGATTCACCCCTCCACTTT. It encodes CASQDRGIDSPLHF. The chain carries TRBV5-1 and TRBJ1-6; 9 bases fit TRBD1. This CDR3 has 14 residues. CDR1 and CDR2 (germline): SGHRS, YFSETQ. Losses at the gene ends were 7 bases for V and 8 bases for J; bases not matched to a gene: 7.

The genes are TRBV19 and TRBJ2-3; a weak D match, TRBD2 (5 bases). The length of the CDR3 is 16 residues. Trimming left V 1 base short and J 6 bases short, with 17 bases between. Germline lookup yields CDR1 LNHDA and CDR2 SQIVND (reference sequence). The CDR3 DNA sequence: TGTGCCAGTAGTATAGCTACTAGGAAGCCTCAGGATACGCAGTATTTT. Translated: CASSIATRKPQDTQYF.

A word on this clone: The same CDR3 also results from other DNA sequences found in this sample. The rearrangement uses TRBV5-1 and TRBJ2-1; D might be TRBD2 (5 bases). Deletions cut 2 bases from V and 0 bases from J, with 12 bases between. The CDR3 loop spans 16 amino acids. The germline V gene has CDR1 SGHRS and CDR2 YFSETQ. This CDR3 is CASSFSSGSSYNEQFF. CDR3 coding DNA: TGCGCCAGCAGCTTCTCATCGGGGAGCTCCTACAATGAGCAGTTCTTC.

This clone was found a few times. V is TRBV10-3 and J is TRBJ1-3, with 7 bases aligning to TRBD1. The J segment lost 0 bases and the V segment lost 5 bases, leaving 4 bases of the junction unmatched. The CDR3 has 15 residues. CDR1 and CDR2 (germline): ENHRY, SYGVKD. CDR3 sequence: CAISNRDSSGNTIYF. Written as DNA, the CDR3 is TGTGCCATCAGTAACCGGGACAGCTCTGGAAACACCATATATTTT.

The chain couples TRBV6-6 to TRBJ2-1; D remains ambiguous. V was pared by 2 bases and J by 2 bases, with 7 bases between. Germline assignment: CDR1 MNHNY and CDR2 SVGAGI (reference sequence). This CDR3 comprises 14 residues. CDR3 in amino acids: CASSYKRTYNEQFF. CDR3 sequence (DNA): TGTGCCAGCAGTTACAAGCGAACCTACAATGAGCAGTTCTTC.

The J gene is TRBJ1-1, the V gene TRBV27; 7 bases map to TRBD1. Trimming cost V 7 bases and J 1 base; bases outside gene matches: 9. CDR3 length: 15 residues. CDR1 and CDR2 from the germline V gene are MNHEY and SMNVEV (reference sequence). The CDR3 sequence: CASTSGGPQNTEAFF. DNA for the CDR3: TGTGCCAGCACCTCAGGGGGGCCCCAGAACACTGAAGCTTTCTTT.

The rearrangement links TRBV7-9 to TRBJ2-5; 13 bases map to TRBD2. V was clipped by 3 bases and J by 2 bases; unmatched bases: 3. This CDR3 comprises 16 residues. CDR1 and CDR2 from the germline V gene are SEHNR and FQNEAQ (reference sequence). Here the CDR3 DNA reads TGTGCCAGCAGCTTTGAACTAGCGGGGGGGCAAGAGACCCAGTACTTC. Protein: CASSFELAGGQETQYF. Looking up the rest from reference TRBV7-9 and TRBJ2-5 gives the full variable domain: DTGVSQNPRHKITKRGQNVTFRCDPISEHNRLYWYRQTLGQGPEFLTYFQNEAQLEKSRLLSDRFSAERPKGSFSTLEIQRTEQGDSAMYLCASSFELAGGQETQYFGPGTRLLVL.

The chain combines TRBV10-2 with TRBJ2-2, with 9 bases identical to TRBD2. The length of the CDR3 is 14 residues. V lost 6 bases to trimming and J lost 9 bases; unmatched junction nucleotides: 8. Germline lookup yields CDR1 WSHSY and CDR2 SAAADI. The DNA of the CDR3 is TGCGCCAGCAGGGAAAAGCGGGAGGTCCGGGAGCTGTTTTTT. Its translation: CASREKREVRELFF.

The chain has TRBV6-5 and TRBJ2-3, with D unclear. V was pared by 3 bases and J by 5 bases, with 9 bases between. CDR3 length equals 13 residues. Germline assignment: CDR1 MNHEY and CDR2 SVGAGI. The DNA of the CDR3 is TGTGCCAGCAGTTATAAGGACCAAGATACGCAGTATTTT. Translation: CASSYKDQDTQYF.

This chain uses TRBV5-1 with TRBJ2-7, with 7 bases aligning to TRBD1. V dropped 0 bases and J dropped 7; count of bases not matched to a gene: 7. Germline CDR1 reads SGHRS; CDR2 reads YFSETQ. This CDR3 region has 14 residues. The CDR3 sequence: CASSLEGTVLEQYF. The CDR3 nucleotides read TGCGCCAGCAGCTTGGAGGGGACAGTTCTGGAGCAGTACTTC.

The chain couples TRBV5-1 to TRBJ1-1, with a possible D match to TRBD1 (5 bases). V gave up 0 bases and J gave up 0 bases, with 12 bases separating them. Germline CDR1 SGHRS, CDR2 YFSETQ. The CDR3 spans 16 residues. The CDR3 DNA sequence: TGCGCCAGCAGCTTGGAAGTGGGGGGTATGAACACTGAAGCTTTCTTT. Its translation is CASSLEVGGMNTEAFF.

The CDR3 coding sequence is TGTGCCAGCAGTTTATCGCCGGAAGACGAGCAGTACTTC. It codes for CASSLSPEDEQYF. This chain connects TRBV27 to TRBJ2-5; D call uncertain. The DNA end is more similar to TRBJ2-7, so the J call may be wrong. Germline loops: CDR1 MNHEY, CDR2 SMNVEV (reference sequence). The CDR3 runs to 13 residues.

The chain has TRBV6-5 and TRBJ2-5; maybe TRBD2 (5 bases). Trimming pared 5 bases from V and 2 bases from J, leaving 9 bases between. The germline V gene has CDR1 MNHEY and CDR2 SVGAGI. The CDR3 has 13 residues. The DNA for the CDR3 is TGTGCCAGCAGTCAGCGGAGACAAGAGACCCAGTACTTC. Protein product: CASSQRRQETQYF.

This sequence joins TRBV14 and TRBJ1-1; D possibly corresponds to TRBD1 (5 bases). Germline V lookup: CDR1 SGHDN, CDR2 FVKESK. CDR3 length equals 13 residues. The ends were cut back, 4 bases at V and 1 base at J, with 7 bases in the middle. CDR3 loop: CASSRQPNTEAFF. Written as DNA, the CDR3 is TGTGCCAGCAGCCGACAGCCGAACACTGAAGCTTTCTTT.